The 4 T cell receptor beta chains listed next were all sequenced from one sample in a study of cytomegalovirus exposure and HLA in healthy donors. The PCR ran on 60 Vbeta and 13 Jbeta primers. TCRdb's copy holds only in-frame clones and misses some; the assay was immunoSEQ multiplex PCR. The table lists under 200,000 clones, roughly 75% of them singletons. Sequenced sample: PBMCs. Receptors were obtained from a male donor in good health and CMV-seronegative.

This chain links TRBV6-5 with TRBJ1-2; 8 positions match TRBD1. CDR1 is MNHEY and CDR2 is SVGAGI in the germline V gene. The CDR3 covers 14 residues. With 4 bases clipped from V and 7 bases from J, the junction kept 8 bases outside the gene matches. CDR3 bases: TGTGCCAGCAGTTGGGCGACAGGGGTGCGTGGCTACACCTTC. Protein product: CASSWATGVRGYTF.

This rearrangement joins TRBV13 to TRBJ2-1; a possible D gene is TRBD2 (6 bases). Germline CDR1 is PRHDT and CDR2 is FYEKMQ (reference sequence). Trimming shortened V by 5 bases and J by 0 bases, and 17 bases separated the two germline ends. This CDR3 is built from 17 residues. Here the CDR3 reads CASSQGSGWSSYNEQFF. CDR3 bases: TGTGCCAGCAGCCAAGGTAGCGGTTGGAGCTCCTACAATGAGCAGTTCTTC.

CDR3 sequence: CASSVAGTSGLTTDTQYF. The DNA for the CDR3 is TGTGCCAGCAGCGTAGCTGGGACTAGCGGGTTAACCACAGATACGCAGTATTTT. V and J are TRBV9 and TRBJ2-3; the match to TRBD2 covers 12 bases. Germline lookup yields CDR1 SGDLS and CDR2 YYNGEE. With V trimmed by 0 bases and J by 2 bases, 7 bases remained unmatched. This CDR3 spans 18 amino acids. The complete variable domain, with remaining parts taken from reference TRBV9 and TRBJ2-3, reads DSGVTQTPKHLITATGQRVTLRCSPRSGDLSVYWYQQSLDQGLQFLIQYYNGEERAKGNILERFSAQQFPDLHSELNLSSLELGDSALYFCASSVAGTSGLTTDTQYFGPGTRLTVL.

This sequence joins TRBV7-8 and TRBJ2-7; D possibly corresponds to TRBD1 (6 bases). This CDR3 is built from 14 residues. Germline V gene lookup returns CDR1 SGHVS and CDR2 FQNEAQ. The V gene lost 2 bases and the J gene lost 4 bases, with 12 bases spanning the gap. CDR3 in amino acids: CASSLSGQGYEQYF. CDR3 sequence (DNA): TGTGCCAGCAGCTTATCAGGGCAGGGGTACGAGCAGTACTTC.